The 24 T cell receptor beta chains below were found in one sample sequenced in a study of identifying expanded T cells in peripheral blood. Sequencing used immunoSEQ multiplex PCR; TCRdb keeps in-frame clones, though not all of them. The sample carries about 47,000 clones, roughly 80% recorded once. The sequencing sample was made of blood. The receptors were sampled from a person between 18 and 75 years old in good health.

CDR3 in DNA: TGTGCCTCGAAGGACAGGGTTAATGAAAAACTGTTTTTT. The encoded protein is CASKDRVNEKLFF. The chain is built from TRBV30 and TRBJ1-4; the match to TRBD1 covers 8 bases. Per the germline V gene, CDR1 is GTSNPN and CDR2 is SVGIG (reference sequence). The CDR3 covers 13 residues. Losses at the gene ends were 7 bases for V and 4 bases for J; bases not matched to a gene: 5.

The chain carries TRBV1 and TRBJ1-6. TRBV1 is flagged as a pseudogene. The CDR3 loop spans 15 amino acids. CDR3 sequence (DNA): TGCACCAGCAGCCAAGATGGCGCAGACAATTCACCCCTCCACTTT. Its translation: CTSSQDGADNSPLHF.

The chain is built from TRBV4-1 and TRBJ1-2; a weak D match, TRBD1 (5 bases). V was pared by 3 bases and J by 8 bases, with 16 bases between. Germline V gene sequence: CDR1 MGHRA, CDR2 YSYEKL. The CDR3 is 14 amino acids. The DNA for the CDR3 is TGCGCCAGCAGCCAGAGCCGCAGGGACTCCGGCTACACCTTC. This encodes CASSQSRRDSGYTF.

J is TRBJ2-5 and V is TRBV15, with D possibly matching TRBD1 (5 bases). The tail of the sequence fits TRBJ2-7 better, so the J call may be wrong. The CDR3 runs to 13 residues. In germline, CDR1 is LNHNV, CDR2 YYDKDF (reference sequence). The CDR3 is CATGKGPYYEQYF. CDR3 bases: TGTGCCACCGGGAAGGGGCCCTACTACGAGCAGTACTTC.

DNA of the CDR3: TGTGCCAGCAGCTTCCCCCCGACAGGGACCTATGGCTACACCTTC. Protein product: CASSFPPTGTYGYTF. The V and J genes are TRBV7-9 and TRBJ1-2, with TRBD1 identical over 7 bases. Germline loops: CDR1 SEHNR, CDR2 FQNEAQ (reference sequence). J gave up 4 bases and V 3 bases, and 8 bases lay outside the gene matches. This CDR3 is built from 15 residues.

This clone occurred a few times. The chain joins TRBV6-1 to TRBJ1-1; possible D gene TRBD1, 5 bases. This CDR3 contains 14 residues. V was shortened by 3 bases and J by 1 base, with 9 bases between the two germline ends. Germline CDR1 is MNHNS and CDR2 is SASEGT. CDR3 in amino acids: CASSDRGTNTEAFF. Written as DNA, the CDR3 is TGTGCCAGCAGTGATCGGGGCACGAACACTGAAGCTTTCTTT.

This sequence joins TRBV6-1 and TRBJ2-7, with TRBD1 matching 9 bases. V lost 6 bases, J lost 5 bases, and 8 bases stayed unmatched. The CDR3 sequence is 14 residues long. From germline, CDR1 is MNHNS and CDR2 SASEGT. DNA for the CDR3: TGTGCCAGCAGGCACCGGGACAGGGCCCACGAGCAGTACGTC. Its translation is CASRHRDRAHEQYV.

The chain links TRBV5-4 to TRBJ1-2; TRBD1 matches at 9 bases. Losses at the gene ends were 4 bases for V and 4 bases for J; bases not matched to a gene: 2. This CDR3 spans 13 amino acids. The germline V gene encodes CDR1 SGHNT and CDR2 YYREEE (reference sequence). CDR3: CASSRQGVYGYTF. In nucleotides, the CDR3 is TGTGCCAGCAGCCGACAGGGGGTCTATGGCTACACCTTC.

The V gene is TRBV4-1, the J gene TRBJ2-1; D ambiguous. CDR1 is MGHRA and CDR2 is YSYEKL in the germline V gene. Trimming removed 1 base at V and 0 bases at J, with 7 bases between. The CDR3 has 15 amino acids. The CDR3 reads CASSQGLNSYNEQFF. The CDR3 nucleotides read TGCGCCAGCAGCCAAGGATTAAACTCCTACAATGAGCAGTTCTTC.

The table lists this clone with a few counts. The gene calls are TRBV2 and TRBJ1-5, with 9 nucleotides matching TRBD1. The CDR3 length is 14 residues. With 6 bases clipped from V and 6 bases from J, the junction kept 6 bases outside the gene matches. CDR1 is SNHLY and CDR2 is FYNNEI in the germline V gene. In DNA, the CDR3 is TGTGCCAGCAGGGCACAGGGGGCGGTTCAGCCCCAGCATTTT. Residues: CASRAQGAVQPQHF.

V usage is TRBV9 and J usage is TRBJ2-1; TRBD2 matches 10 bases. Trimming at V came to 4 bases and at J to 5 bases, leaving 6 bases not matched to a gene. The CDR3 consists of 15 residues. The germline V gene has CDR1 SGDLS and CDR2 YYNGEE. In DNA, the CDR3 is TGTGCCAGCAGCCTTAGCGGGAGGCCGAACAATGAGCAGTTCTTC. This gives the protein CASSLSGRPNNEQFF.

The chain joins TRBV11-2 to TRBJ1-5; D is ambiguous. The germline gives CDR1 SGHAT, CDR2 FQNNGV. The CDR3 is 15 residues long. Trimming removed 2 bases at V and 3 bases at J, with 11 bases between. This chain's CDR3 is CASSLTDGNNQPQHF. CDR3 nucleotide sequence: TGTGCCAGCAGCTTAACTGACGGAAACAATCAGCCCCAGCATTTT.

V is TRBV4-3 and J is TRBJ1-4, with 10 bases that match TRBD1. Germline V CDR1 and CDR2: LGHNA, YSLEER. Losses at the gene ends were 3 bases for V and 6 bases for J; bases not matched to a gene: 7. This CDR3 is 16 amino acids long. The CDR3 sequence is CASSQGSGTGDEKLFF. The DNA of the CDR3 is TGCGCCAGCAGCCAGGGTTCCGGGACAGGGGATGAAAAACTGTTTTTT.

The V gene is TRBV9, the J gene TRBJ2-5, with unresolved D. CDR1 is SGDLS, CDR2 YYNGEE, per germline. V was shortened by 2 bases and J by 2 bases, with 10 bases between the two germline ends. The CDR3 length is 14 residues. The CDR3 DNA reads TGTGCCAGCAGCGTTTCCCCTCTTCAAGAGACCCAGTACTTC. This translates into CASSVSPLQETQYF.

The chain employs TRBV9 and TRBJ2-3; D is perhaps TRBD2 (5 bases). Germline V gene sequence: CDR1 SGDLS, CDR2 YYNGEE. Trimming removed 3 bases at V and 1 base at J, with 12 bases between. The CDR3 covers 15 residues. Here the CDR3 reads CASSDSPGGTDTQYF. For the CDR3, the DNA is TGTGCCAGCAGCGACAGCCCCGGGGGCACAGATACGCAGTATTTT.

The V call is TRBV6-1, the J call TRBJ2-2; maybe TRBD2 (5 bases). Trimming removed 8 bases at V and 7 bases at J, with 11 bases between. Germline V gives CDR1 MNHNS, CDR2 SASEGT. This CDR3 comprises 12 residues. CDR3 region: CASGLRDGELFF. CDR3 in DNA: TGTGCCAGCGGACTGAGGGACGGGGAGCTGTTTTTT.

The chain links TRBV28 to TRBJ2-4; D ambiguous. Trimming took 10 bases from V and 5 from J, leaving 9 bases between them. CDR1 MDHEN and CDR2 SYDVKM come from the germline V gene. CDR3 length: 11 residues. CDR3: CATHRENIQYF. The CDR3 DNA sequence: TGTGCCACCCACAGAGAAAACATTCAGTACTTC.

The V and J genes are TRBV5-1 and TRBJ2-2, with D unresolved. The CDR3 runs 14 residues. The germline gives CDR1 SGHRS, CDR2 YFSETQ. Trimming cost V 4 bases and J 7 bases, with 14 bases left between them. This chain's CDR3 is CASSRDVRGGELFF. In DNA form, the CDR3 reads TGCGCCAGCAGCAGGGATGTCCGCGGCGGGGAGCTGTTTTTT. Together with reference TRBV5-1 and TRBJ2-2, the CDR3 gives the full variable domain: KAGVTQTPRYLIKTRGQQVTLSCSPISGHRSVSWYQQTPGQGLQFLFEYFSETQRNKGNFPGRFSGRQFSNSRSEMNVSTLELGDSALYLCASSRDVRGGELFFGEGSRLTVL.

The V call is TRBV2, the J call TRBJ2-7; possibly TRBD2 for D (6 bases). The CDR3 is 14 amino acids. Germline V gene data show CDR1 as SNHLY and CDR2 as FYNNEI. Trimming took 7 bases from V and 6 from J, leaving 19 bases between them. The CDR3 region has the DNA TGTGCCAGCACCCCGTATCAGGGAGGTTCCGAGCAGTACTTC. Translation: CASTPYQGGSEQYF.

The chain has TRBV4-1 and TRBJ2-2, with TRBD2 as a possible D gene (5 bases). Germline V gene lookup returns CDR1 MGHRA and CDR2 YSYEKL. This CDR3 is 17 amino acids long. Between the trimmed V and J ends, which lost 0 bases and 1 base, there was a span of 12 bases. Here the CDR3 reads CASSQDWGALNTGELFF. CDR3 in DNA: TGCGCCAGCAGCCAAGATTGGGGAGCACTGAACACCGGGGAGCTGTTTTTT.

The chain is built from TRBV7-2 and TRBJ2-7; D is ambiguous. CDR1 and CDR2 (germline): SGHTA, FQGNSA. Trimming left V 0 bases short and J 1 base short, with 10 bases between. The CDR3 sequence is 15 residues long. The CDR3, as DNA: TGTGCCAGCAGCTTAGCGGCAGCCGAATCCTACGAGCAGTACTTC. It codes for CASSLAAAESYEQYF.

The gene calls are TRBV5-1 and TRBJ2-5, with 7 nucleotides matching TRBD2. Trimming took 4 bases from V and 5 from J; bases not matched to a gene: 11. CDR3 length: 15 amino acids. From germline, CDR1 is SGHRS and CDR2 YFSETQ. For the CDR3, the DNA is TGCGCCAGCAGCGGCGGGCTCTTGGGAGGGGAGACCCAGTACTTC. This translates into CASSGGLLGGETQYF. The variable domain in full, completed from reference TRBV5-1 and TRBJ2-5, reads KAGVTQTPRYLIKTRGQQVTLSCSPISGHRSVSWYQQTPGQGLQFLFEYFSETQRNKGNFPGRFSGRQFSNSRSEMNVSTLELGDSALYLCASSGGLLGGETQYFGPGTRLLVL.

This clone was observed a handful of times. The chain uses TRBV21-1 and TRBJ1-2; the table's D call, TRBD1, was not checked against the DNA. TRBV21-1 represents a pseudogene. The CDR3 spans 13 residues. The CDR3 protein is CASSPHPDYGYTF. The CDR3 nucleotides are TGTGCCAGCAGCCCCCATCCAGACTATGGCTACACCTTC.

The chain combines TRBV18 with TRBJ2-7; 7 bases line up with TRBD1. V lost 3 bases, J lost 6 bases, and 8 bases stayed unmatched. The CDR3 has 14 amino acids. CDR1 is KGHSH and CDR2 is LQKENI in the germline V gene. Here the CDR3 reads CASSPLEAGGEQYF. The CDR3 DNA reads as TGTGCCAGCTCACCTCTAGAGGCAGGGGGCGAGCAGTACTTC.